This TCR beta chain was captured by sequencing in a study of blood T cells in healthy people across ages. General study points: Compared with aged donors, long-lived donors showed fewer expanded clones, suggesting selection.

The germline CDR1 and CDR2 sequences are DFQATT and SNEGSKA (reference sequence). Trimming removed 3 bases at V and 3 bases at J, with 12 bases between. The CDR3 runs 13 residues. Alongside a J-beta primer mix, a sample-barcoded 5' primer served in a second PCR lasting about 7 to 11 cycles. TCRdb re-analysed the 5' RACE reads in MiXCR, keeping a single row per CDR3 protein. This table has about 1.8 million distinct CDR3 sequences, 49% appearing once. Remarks on this clonotype: The antigen is undetermined.

The sample taken for sequencing was blood. This chain joins TRBV20-1 and TRBJ2-7, with a tentative D call TRBD2 (5 bases). The clonotype originates from a woman in her forties in good health. Here the CDR3 reads CSARRPEGYEQYF. DNA for the CDR3: TGCAGTGCTAGGCGCCCAGAGGGCTACGAGCAGTACTTC.